This entry is about one T cell receptor beta chain. This clonotype appeared many times. Its antigen remains unidentified. Base qualities are not recorded, but no much larger clone differs from it by a single base. Hyperthyroidism was defined as stable when no progression to ophthalmopathy occurred within 18 months of follow-up. The hyperthyroidism patients were 18 to 65 years old and newly diagnosed, with a disease duration of less than 2 months. Patients were excluded if they had other autoimmune diseases, uncontrolled infections, pregnancy or lactation. Clinical symptoms, serum thyroxine, TRAb, thyroid ultrasound and orbital computed tomography were used for diagnosis. Ficoll-Paque density gradient centrifugation was used to isolate PBMCs from about 9.4 ml of fresh peripheral blood. Total RNA was extracted with Trizol reagent and quality-checked on an Agilent 2100 Bioanalyzer. For repertoire sequencing, TCR beta CDR3 regions were amplified from RNA transcripts. A first-round RT-PCR used HTBI primers with the Qiagen OneStep RT-PCR kit, followed by a second-round multiplex PCR, size selection and purification. Libraries were sequenced paired-end with 100 bp reads on an Illumina HiSeq2000. As for the original processing: SOAPnuke was used for read processing, and reads with adapters, uncalled bases, a mean Phred below 15, or no exact constant-primer or identifier match were discarded. High-quality paired reads were merged with COPE v1.2.5. Unique nucleotide sequences were defined as clonotypes and aligned to IMGT TRB V, D and J references using MiTCR v1.1. Only V-J combinations with frequency above 0.0001 were analysed, covering 99% to 99.2% of repertoires. A TCR clonal expansion and chaos score per V-J combination was defined as the ratio of F50 clonal expansion to chaos observed in the TCRdist matrix. Welch's t-statistics and random forest were used to reduce the features to 10 to 15 V-J combinations, which were then used as input to a naive Bayes classifier. The similarity between thyroid and blood repertoires was quantified using the Morisita-Horn index. Using fastp at Q25 and MiXCR, TCRdb reprocessed the public reads and kept productive beta chains. Entries that share a CDR3 protein sequence are merged under the most common genes and DNA. TCRdb's processing, not the authors', yielded these V and J calls. The table for this sample lists about 370,000 distinct CDR3 sequences; about 18% of them were counted only once. The ten largest account for 2% to 2.5% of the sample.

This sample was included in a study of Graves' ophthalmopathy and Graves' hyperthyroidism listed by TCRdb under 2018. For context, the study as a whole: Peripheral blood samples were taken at the time of initial diagnosis, before any treatment was given. TCR beta repertoire signatures were used to distinguish Graves' ophthalmopathy from Graves' hyperthyroidism and to predict progression to ophthalmopathy. In total, under 150 blood samples were TCR-sequenced: 43 ophthalmopathy, some 75 hyperthyroidism and 17 hyperthyroidism-to-ophthalmopathy patients. A discovery set of 100 patients (around 44 ophthalmopathy, fewer than 60 stable hyperthyroidism) was enrolled to explore V-J signatures distinguishing ophthalmopathy from hyperthyroidism. For independent validation, a separate cohort was made up of 18 hyperthyroidism patients plus 17 patients who later progressed from hyperthyroidism to ophthalmopathy. In roughly six hyperthyroidism patients, the T-cell repertoires found in thyroid tissue were compared with those found in blood. Following sampling, methimazole starting at 30 mg daily was administered to hyperthyroidism patients, and high-dose intravenous methylprednisolone was administered to ophthalmopathy patients. Summary of the overall study and its limitations: No statistical method was used to set the sample size in advance, and the investigators knew which group each participant was assigned to. The 13-signature model separated ophthalmopathy from stable hyperthyroidism with approximately 85% sensitivity and just under 84% specificity in cross-validation, and 80%/75% in the test set. In validation, the model predicted ophthalmopathy progression with about 64% sensitivity and around 72% specificity; some 13 predicted patients were CT-confirmed with GO in a median of approximately 6.5 months. Most of the expanded thyroid clonotypes with a frequency above 0.001 were also detected in blood, and it was suggested that the thyroid immune response may be reflected by blood repertoires.

Germline trimming: 4 bases from V, 3 bases from J; junction bases outside gene matches: 2. Taken from cysteine to phenylalanine, the CDR3 has 14 residues. Only CDR3 DNA remains: 42 bases, in frame from the first base. From the germline V gene, CDR1 is MNHEY and CDR2 is SVGEGT. The chain is assembled from TRBV6-2 or TRBV6-3 and TRBJ1-5; 8 bases in the junction line up with TRBD1. Specimen: peripheral blood. This TCR was recovered from an adult woman with stable Graves' hyperthyroidism. The CDR3 here reads CASSWTGTNQPQHF. The DNA sequence is given as TGTGCCAGCAGTTGGACAGGGACCAATCAGCCCCAGCATTTT.